This T cell receptor beta chain was found in a study of T cell responses to AZD1222 COVID-19 vaccine. Clones were read by immunoSEQ multiplex PCR, and TCRdb kept only the in-frame ones, dropping some. This sample has 90,000 to 150,000 clones, with approximately 83% found just once. Trimming stripped 7 bases from V and 1 base from J, with 13 bases between. Germline CDR1 reads GTSNPN; CDR2 reads SVGIG (reference sequence). The CDR3 runs to 13 residues. The rearrangement uses TRBV30 and TRBJ1-1; possibly TRBD1 for D (6 bases). Sequencing used peripheral blood, obtained on day 0 of AZD1222 vaccination. The receptor comes from an adult in good health. The CDR3: CAYAGQPNTEAFF. In DNA form, the CDR3 reads TGTGCCTATGCCGGACAGCCGAACACTGAAGCTTTCTTT.